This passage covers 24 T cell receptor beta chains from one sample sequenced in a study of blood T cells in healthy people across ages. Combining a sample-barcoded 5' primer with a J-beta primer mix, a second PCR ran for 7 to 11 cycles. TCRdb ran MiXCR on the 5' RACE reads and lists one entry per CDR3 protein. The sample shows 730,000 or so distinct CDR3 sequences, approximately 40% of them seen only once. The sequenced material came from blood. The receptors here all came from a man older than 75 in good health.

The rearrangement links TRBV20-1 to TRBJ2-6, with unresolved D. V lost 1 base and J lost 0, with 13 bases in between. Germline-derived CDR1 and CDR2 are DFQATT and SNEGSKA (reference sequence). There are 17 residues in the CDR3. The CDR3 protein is CSARGGQASSGANVLTF. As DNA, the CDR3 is TGCAGTGCTAGAGGGGGTCAGGCGAGCTCTGGGGCCAACGTCCTGACTTTC.

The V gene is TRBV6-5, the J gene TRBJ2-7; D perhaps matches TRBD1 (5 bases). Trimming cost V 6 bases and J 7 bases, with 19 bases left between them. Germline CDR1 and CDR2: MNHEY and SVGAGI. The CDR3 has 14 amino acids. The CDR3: CASRLQVFDNEQYF. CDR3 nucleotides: TGTGCCAGCAGGTTACAGGTATTTGACAATGAGCAGTACTTC.

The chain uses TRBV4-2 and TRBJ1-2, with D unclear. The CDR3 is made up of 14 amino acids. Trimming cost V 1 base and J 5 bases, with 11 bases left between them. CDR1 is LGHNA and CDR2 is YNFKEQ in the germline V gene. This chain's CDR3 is CASSQGGVSYGYTF. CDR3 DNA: TGTGCCAGCAGCCAAGGGGGAGTTAGTTATGGCTACACCTTC.

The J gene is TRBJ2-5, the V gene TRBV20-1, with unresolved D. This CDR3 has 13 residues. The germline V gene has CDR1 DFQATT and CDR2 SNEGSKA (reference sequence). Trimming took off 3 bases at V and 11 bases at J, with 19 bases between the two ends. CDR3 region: CSARALLNNEQYF. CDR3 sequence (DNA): TGCAGTGCTAGGGCCCTCTTAAACAATGAGCAGTACTTC.

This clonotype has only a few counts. CDR3 amino acids: CASSYSMAGATEQFF. In nucleotides, the CDR3 is TGTGCCAGCAGTTACTCGATGGCAGGGGCTACTGAGCAGTTCTTC. The V gene is TRBV6-2 or TRBV6-3, the J gene TRBJ2-1, with D possibly TRBD1 on 6 matching bases. CDR1 MNHEY and CDR2 SVGEGT come from the germline V gene. The CDR3 is 15 amino acids. Trimming removed 0 bases from V and 9 bases from J, with 15 bases in between.

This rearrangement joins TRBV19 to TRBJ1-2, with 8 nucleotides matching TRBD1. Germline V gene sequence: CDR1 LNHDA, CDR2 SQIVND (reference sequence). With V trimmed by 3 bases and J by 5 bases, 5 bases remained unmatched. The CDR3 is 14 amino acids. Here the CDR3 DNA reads TGTGCCAGTAGTATGGACAGGGCGATTTATGGCTACACCTTC. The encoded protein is CASSMDRAIYGYTF.

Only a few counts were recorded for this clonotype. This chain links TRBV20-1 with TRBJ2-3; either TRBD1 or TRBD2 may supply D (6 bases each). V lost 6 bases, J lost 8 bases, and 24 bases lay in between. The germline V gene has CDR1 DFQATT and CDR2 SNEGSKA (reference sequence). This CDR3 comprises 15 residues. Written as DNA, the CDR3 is TGCAGTGCCTCAGAGGCTGGACCCAAGGGGGGTACGCAGTATTTT. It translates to CSASEAGPKGGTQYF.

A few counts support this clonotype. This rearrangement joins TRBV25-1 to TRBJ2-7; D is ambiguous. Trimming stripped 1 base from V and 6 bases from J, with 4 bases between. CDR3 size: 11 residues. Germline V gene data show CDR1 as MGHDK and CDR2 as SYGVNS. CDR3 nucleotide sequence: TGTGCCAGCAGTGAATTAAGCGAGCAGTACTTC. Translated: CASSELSEQYF.

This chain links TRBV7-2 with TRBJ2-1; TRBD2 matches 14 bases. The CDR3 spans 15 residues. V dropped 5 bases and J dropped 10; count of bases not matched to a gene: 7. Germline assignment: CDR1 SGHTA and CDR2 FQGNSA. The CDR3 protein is CASSRQTSGRAEQFF. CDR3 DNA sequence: TGTGCCAGCAGCCGCCAGACTAGCGGGAGGGCCGAGCAGTTCTTC.

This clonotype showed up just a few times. The CDR3 DNA follows: TGCAGCGTTGAAGTGAGTAATGGCTACACCTTC. Amino acid sequence: CSVEVSNGYTF. V and J are TRBV29-1 and TRBJ1-2; D not certain. Trimming took off 1 base at V and 6 bases at J, with 6 bases between the two ends. Looked up from germline, CDR1 is SQVTM and CDR2 is ANQGSEA. This CDR3 spans 11 amino acids.

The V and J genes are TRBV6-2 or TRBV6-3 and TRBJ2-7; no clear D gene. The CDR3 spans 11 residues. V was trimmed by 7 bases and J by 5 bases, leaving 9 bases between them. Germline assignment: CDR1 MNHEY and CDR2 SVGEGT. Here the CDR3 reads CASTEYDEQYF. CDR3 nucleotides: TGTGCCAGCACCGAATACGACGAGCAGTACTTC.

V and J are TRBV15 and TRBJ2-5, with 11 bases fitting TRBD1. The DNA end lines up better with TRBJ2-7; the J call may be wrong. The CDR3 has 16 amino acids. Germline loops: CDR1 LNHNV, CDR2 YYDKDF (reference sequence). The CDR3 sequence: CATSRTRPGTGGEQYF. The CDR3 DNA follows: TGTGCCACCAGCAGAACCAGACCCGGGACAGGGGGCGAGCAGTACTTC.

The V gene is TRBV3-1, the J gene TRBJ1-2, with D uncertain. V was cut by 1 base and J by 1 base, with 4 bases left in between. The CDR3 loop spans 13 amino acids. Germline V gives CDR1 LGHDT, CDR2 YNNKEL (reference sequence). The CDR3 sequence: CASSQVHNYGYTF. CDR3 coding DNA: TGTGCCAGCAGCCAAGTTCATAACTATGGCTACACCTTC.

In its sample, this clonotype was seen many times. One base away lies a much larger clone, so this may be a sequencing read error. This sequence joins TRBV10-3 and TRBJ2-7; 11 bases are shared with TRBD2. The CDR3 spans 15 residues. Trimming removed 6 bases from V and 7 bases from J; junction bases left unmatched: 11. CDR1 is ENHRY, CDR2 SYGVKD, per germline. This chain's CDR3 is CAIRVAGGPHNEQYF. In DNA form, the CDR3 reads TGTGCCATCAGGGTAGCGGGGGGGCCTCACAATGAGCAGTACTTC.

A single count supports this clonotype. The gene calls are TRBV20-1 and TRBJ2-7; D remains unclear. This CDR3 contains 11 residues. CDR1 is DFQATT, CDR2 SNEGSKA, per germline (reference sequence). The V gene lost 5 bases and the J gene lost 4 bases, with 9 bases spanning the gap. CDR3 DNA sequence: TGCAGTGCTGGGGATGAATACGAGCAGTACTTC. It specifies CSAGDEYEQYF.

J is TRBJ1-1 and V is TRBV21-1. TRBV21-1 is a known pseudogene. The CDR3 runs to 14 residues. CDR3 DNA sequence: TGTGCCAGCAGCCCTCCAGGGAGGGGCACTGAAGCTTTCTTT. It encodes CASSPPGRGTEAFF.

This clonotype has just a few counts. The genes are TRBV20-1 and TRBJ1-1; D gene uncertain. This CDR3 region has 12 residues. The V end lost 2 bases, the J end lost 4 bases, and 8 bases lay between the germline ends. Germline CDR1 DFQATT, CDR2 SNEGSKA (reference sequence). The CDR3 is CSARRRSTEAFF. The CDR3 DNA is TGCAGTGCTAGACGGCGGAGCACTGAAGCTTTCTTT.

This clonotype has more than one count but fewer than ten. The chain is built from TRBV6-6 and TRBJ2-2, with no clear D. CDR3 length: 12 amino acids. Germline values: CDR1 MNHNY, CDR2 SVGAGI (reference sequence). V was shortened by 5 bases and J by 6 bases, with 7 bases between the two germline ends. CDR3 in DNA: TGTGCCAGCAGTCCCCTGGCCGGGGAGCTGTTTTTT. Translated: CASSPLAGELFF.

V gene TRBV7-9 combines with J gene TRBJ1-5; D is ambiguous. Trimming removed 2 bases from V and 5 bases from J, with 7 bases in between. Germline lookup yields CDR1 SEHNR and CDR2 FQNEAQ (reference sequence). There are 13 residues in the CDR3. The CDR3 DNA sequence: TGTGCCAGCAGCTTATCAGGAGATCAGCCCCAGCATTTT. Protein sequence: CASSLSGDQPQHF.

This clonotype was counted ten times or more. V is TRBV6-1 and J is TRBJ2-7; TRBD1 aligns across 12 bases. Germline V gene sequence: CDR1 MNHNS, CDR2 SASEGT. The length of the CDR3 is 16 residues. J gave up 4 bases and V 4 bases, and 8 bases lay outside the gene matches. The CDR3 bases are TGTGCCAGCAGTGCCCTACCGGGACAGGGGGCGTACGAGCAGTACTTC. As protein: CASSALPGQGAYEQYF.

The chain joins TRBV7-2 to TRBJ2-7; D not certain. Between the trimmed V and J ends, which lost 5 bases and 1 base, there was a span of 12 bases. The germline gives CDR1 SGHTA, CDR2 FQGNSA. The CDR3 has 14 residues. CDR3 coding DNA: TGTGCCAGCAGCCCCGATTATCGATCCTACGAGCAGTACTTC. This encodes CASSPDYRSYEQYF.

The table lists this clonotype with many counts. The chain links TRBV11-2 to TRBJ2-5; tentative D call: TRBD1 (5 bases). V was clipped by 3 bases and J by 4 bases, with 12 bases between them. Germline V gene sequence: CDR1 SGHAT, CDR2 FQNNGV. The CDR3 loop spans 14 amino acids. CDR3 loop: CASSFQGSIETQYF. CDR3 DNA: TGTGCCAGCAGCTTTCAGGGATCTATAGAGACCCAGTACTTC.

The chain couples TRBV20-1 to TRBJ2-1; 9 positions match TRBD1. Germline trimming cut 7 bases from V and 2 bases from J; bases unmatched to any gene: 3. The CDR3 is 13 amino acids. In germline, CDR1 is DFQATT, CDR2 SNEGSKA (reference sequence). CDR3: CSGGTGPYNEQFF. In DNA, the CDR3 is TGCAGTGGCGGGACAGGGCCCTACAATGAGCAGTTCTTC.

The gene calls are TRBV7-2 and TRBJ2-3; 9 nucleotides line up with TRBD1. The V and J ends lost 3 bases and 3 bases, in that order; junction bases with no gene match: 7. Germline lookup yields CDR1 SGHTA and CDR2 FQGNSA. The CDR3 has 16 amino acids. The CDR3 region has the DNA TGTGCCAGCAGCTTCAGACAGGGGGGATCTACAGATACGCAGTATTTT. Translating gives CASSFRQGGSTDTQYF.